These T cell receptor beta chains were read from a single sample in a study of T-cell reconstitution after alpha-beta-depleted transplantation in children. MiXCR, applied by TCRdb to the PCR reads, yields one record per CDR3 protein. The sample lists 300,000 to 400,000 distinct CDR3 sequences; around 15% were seen once. Sequenced here: PBMCs, mostly from graft donor cells, sampled 360 days after TCRalphabeta/CD19-depleted stem cell transplant. The receptors come from a male patient under 10 years old who had a stem cell transplant for acute lymphoblastic leukemia, so the T cells may come from the graft donor. CDR3s include the opening cysteine and the closing phenylalanine or tryptophan. D genes are given only for firm matches. Clone size appears in some rows only: once, few, many, or a class for an expanded clone.

d_gene,j_gene,abundance,v_gene,CDR3nt,CDR3aa
.,TRBJ2-3,.,TRBV7-2,TGTGCCAGTCCCGTGGGGAGTACGCAGTATTTT,CASPVGSTQYF
.,TRBJ2-2,.,TRBV13,TGTGCCAGCAGCTTAGGATGGAACACCGGGGAGCTGTTTTTT,CASSLGWNTGELFF
TRBD1,TRBJ1-5,.,TRBV15,TGTGCCACCAGGACAGGGGGGGGGAGCAATCAGCCCCAGCATTTT,CATRTGGGSNQPQHF
.,TRBJ2-1,.,TRBV4-1,TGCGCCAGCAGCCCTAGGACGGGAGTGGATGAGCAGTTCTTC,CASSPRTGVDEQFF
TRBD2,TRBJ2-7,many,TRBV9,TGTGCCAGCAGCACTAGCGGGATCGCCTACGAGCAGTACTTC,CASSTSGIAYEQYF
TRBD2,TRBJ2-1,many,TRBV12-3/TRBV12-4,TGTGCCAGCAGTTCCCTGGGTAAGCGGGGAGCCTACAATGAGCAGTTCTTC,CASSSLGKRGAYNEQFF
.,TRBJ2-5,.,TRBV11-2,TGTGCCAGCAGCTTAGATCGTGGCCCACAAGAGACCCAGTACTTC,CASSLDRGPQETQYF
.,TRBJ1-1,few,TRBV6-2/TRBV6-3,TGTGCCAGCACCCGGGGGAACACTGAAGCTTTCTTT,CASTRGNTEAFF
TRBD2,TRBJ2-1,few,TRBV4-2,TGTGCCAGCAGCCAAGAAGGCCCAGCGGGAAACAATGAGCAGTTCTTC,CASSQEGPAGNNEQFF
TRBD2,TRBJ2-7,.,TRBV15,TGTGCCACCAGCAGAGATGGCGTAGCGGGAGGGAGAGGATACGAGCAGTACTTC,CATSRDGVAGGRGYEQYF
.,TRBJ2-1,.,TRBV7-3,TGTGCTCCCCGGACGCTACTCTACAATGAGCAGTTCTTC,CAPRTLLYNEQFF
TRBD2,TRBJ2-1,.,TRBV28,TGTGCCAGCAGTTTTTGGCGGGAGATCACCTACAATGAGCAGTTCTTC,CASSFWREITYNEQFF
.,TRBJ2-1,.,TRBV20-1,TGCAGTGCTAGTGGGCACCGGGCCTACAATGAGCAGTTCTTC,CSASGHRAYNEQFF
TRBD1,TRBJ2-2,.,TRBV9,TGTGCCAGCTCTCTGAAACCGGGACAGGGGCCGACCGGGGAGCTGTTTTTT,CASSLKPGQGPTGELFF
TRBD1,TRBJ2-5,.,TRBV7-9,TGTGCCAGCAGCGGTGGACAGGGGGCAGTGGAGACCCAGTACTTC,CASSGGQGAVETQYF
.,TRBJ2-7,.,TRBV9,TGTGCCAGCAGCGTACACCGGGTGCGGAGAGAGCAGTACTTC,CASSVHRVRREQYF
TRBD2,TRBJ2-2,.,TRBV6-2/TRBV6-3,TGTGCCAGCAGTTACTCGCTTAAAACTACCGGGACTACGAACACCGGGGAGCTGTTTTTT,CASSYSLKTTGTTNTGELFF
TRBD2,TRBJ2-1,many,TRBV7-8,TGTGCCAGCAGCATAGCGGGAGGGAGGCGCAATGAGCAGTTCTTC,CASSIAGGRRNEQFF
.,TRBJ2-7,many,TRBV6-6,TGTGCCAGCAGTTACGGCAGTCACTACGAGCAGTACTTC,CASSYGSHYEQYF
TRBD1,TRBJ2-5,.,TRBV7-8,TGTGCCAGCAGCTTACCGGGACAGTCATCGGAGACCCAGTACTTC,CASSLPGQSSETQYF
TRBD2,TRBJ2-1,.,TRBV6-2/TRBV6-3,TGTGCCAGCAGTCGGACTAGCGGGAGAAATGAGCAGTTCTTC,CASSRTSGRNEQFF
.,TRBJ1-3,.,TRBV15,TGTGCCACCAGCAGGCCTTCTGGAAACACCATATATTTT,CATSRPSGNTIYF
TRBD1,TRBJ2-7,few,TRBV6-1,TGTGCCAGCAGTACCTGGACAGGGGGCTCCTACGAGCAGTACTTC,CASSTWTGGSYEQYF
.,TRBJ1-4,.,TRBV4-2,TGTGCCAGCAGCCATGCGGTGGGGGGTTCTAATGAAAAACTGTTTTTT,CASSHAVGGSNEKLFF
.,TRBJ1-3,few,TRBV6-1,TGTGCCAGCACTAACAAGGGGGCTGGAAACACCATATATTTT,CASTNKGAGNTIYF
.,TRBJ2-5,.,TRBV28,TGTGCCAGCAGTTTATTAGGCAGGGTGGAGAGAGGGGAGACCCAGTACTTC,CASSLLGRVERGETQYF
TRBD2,TRBJ2-7,many,TRBV6-2/TRBV6-3,TGTGCCAGCAGTTCGGGACTAGCGGGAGATCCGGACTACGAGCAGTACTTC,CASSSGLAGDPDYEQYF
.,TRBJ2-3,few,TRBV7-3,TGTGCCAGCAGCATGGATAGGGGGGTGGATACGCAGTATTTT,CASSMDRGVDTQYF
.,TRBJ2-7,.,TRBV10-3,TGTGCCATCAGTGTGTGGGCAGGGGAAACCTACGAGCAGTACTTC,CAISVWAGETYEQYF
.,TRBJ1-6,few,TRBV12-3/TRBV12-4,TGTGCCAGCAGTTTCGGTGGGGCAGTTAATTCACCCCTCCACTTT,CASSFGGAVNSPLHF
TRBD1,TRBJ1-2,.,TRBV19,TGTGCCAGCCATTCCGGGACAGGGACCTATGGCTACACCTTC,CASHSGTGTYGYTF
TRBD2,TRBJ2-5,many,TRBV29-1,TGCAGCGTTGGGGCTAGCGGTCTCAGACGGGAGACCCAGTACTTC,CSVGASGLRRETQYF
.,TRBJ2-7,once,TRBV2,TGTGCCAGCCAGGGCAGGGTTTCCTACGAGCAGTACTTC,CASQGRVSYEQYF
.,TRBJ2-3,many,TRBV7-2,TGTGCCAGCAGCCGGGGCACAGATACGCAGTATTTT,CASSRGTDTQYF
.,TRBJ2-7,few,TRBV7-2,TGTGCCAGCAGCCCCTTTTTAGGGCCTGGGTACGAGCAGTACTTC,CASSPFLGPGYEQYF
TRBD1,TRBJ2-7,.,TRBV29-1,TGCAGCGTTGAGTCCGGGACAGGTACCCCTCCTTACGAGCAGTACTTC,CSVESGTGTPPYEQYF
.,TRBJ1-5,few,TRBV10-3,TGTGCCATCAGTGAGTCGGGGGGCACCAGGCCCCAGCATTTT,CAISESGGTRPQHF
.,TRBJ2-2,many,TRBV9,TGTGCCAGCAGCGTAGAGGGGCTAAACACCGGGGAGCTGTTTTTT,CASSVEGLNTGELFF
TRBD2,TRBJ2-1,.,TRBV6-5,TGTGCCAGCAGTTACTCCTGGATAGCGGGAGACAATGAGCAGTTCTTC,CASSYSWIAGDNEQFF
.,TRBJ2-1,many,TRBV11-3,TGTGCCAGCAGCTTGGACAGCTCCTACAATGAGCAGTTCTTC,CASSLDSSYNEQFF
TRBD2,TRBJ2-7,.,TRBV11-2,TGTGCCAGCAGCTTATCGAGAGGGACTAGGAGCGAGCAGTACTTC,CASSLSRGTRSEQYF
.,TRBJ1-4,.,TRBV18,TGTGCCAGCTCACCCGACAGTGTCAATGAAAAACTGTTTTTT,CASSPDSVNEKLFF
TRBD2,TRBJ2-7,.,TRBV5-1,TGCGCCAGCAGGGGCGGGGGGACGCTCTCTAACGAGCAGTACTTC,CASRGGGTLSNEQYF
TRBD2,TRBJ2-3,.,TRBV15,TGTGCCACCAGCGGGGCGGGACTAGCGGGAGTTGGGGAAGATACGCAGTATTTT,CATSGAGLAGVGEDTQYF
TRBD2,TRBJ2-2,many,TRBV20-1,TGCAGTGCTCTTACAGGCGGGAGTACCGGGGAGCTGTTTTTT,CSALTGGSTGELFF
TRBD2,TRBJ2-3,.,TRBV4-1,TGCGCCAGCAGGAGGGGACTAGCGAGTAGTACGCAGTATTTT,CASRRGLASSTQYF
TRBD2,TRBJ2-1,few,TRBV3-1,TGTGCCAGCAGCCAAGTAGGGCTAGCGGGGTGGAAGTTCTTC,CASSQVGLAGWKFF
.,TRBJ2-3,many,TRBV5-1,TGCGCCAGCAGCTCGACCATCGACAGGGCGGGGGGAGATACGCAGTATTTT,CASSSTIDRAGGDTQYF
.,TRBJ2-6,many,TRBV5-1,TGCGCCAGCAGCCTGGAGGGACAAACCAACGTCCTGACTTTC,CASSLEGQTNVLTF
.,TRBJ2-5,few,TRBV30,TGTGCCTGGCAATGGGGGGAGACCCAGTACTTC,CAWQWGETQYF
.,TRBJ2-1,.,TRBV12-3/TRBV12-4,TGTGCCAGCAGTTTTCCCGGGACTCAAGCCCGACAGGACTCCGGGTTTGATGAGCAGTTCTTC,CASSFPGTQARQDSGFDEQFF
.,TRBJ2-3,few,TRBV9,TGTGCCAGCAGCGTAGGGTACAGCTCCACAGATACGCAGTATTTT,CASSVGYSSTDTQYF
.,TRBJ2-2,few,TRBV7-8,TGTGCCAGCAGCTTAGGCACTAGTTCCGGGGAGCTGTTTTTT,CASSLGTSSGELFF
.,TRBJ1-6,.,TRBV3-1,TGTGCCAGCAGCCACCTCAGGAGTTCAGGGGCTGCCGCTGGGAATTCACCCCTCCACTTT,CASSHLRSSGAAAGNSPLHF
.,TRBJ2-7,.,TRBV10-3,TGTGCCATCAGTGAATTGGGCGGTACCTACGAGCAGTACTTC,CAISELGGTYEQYF